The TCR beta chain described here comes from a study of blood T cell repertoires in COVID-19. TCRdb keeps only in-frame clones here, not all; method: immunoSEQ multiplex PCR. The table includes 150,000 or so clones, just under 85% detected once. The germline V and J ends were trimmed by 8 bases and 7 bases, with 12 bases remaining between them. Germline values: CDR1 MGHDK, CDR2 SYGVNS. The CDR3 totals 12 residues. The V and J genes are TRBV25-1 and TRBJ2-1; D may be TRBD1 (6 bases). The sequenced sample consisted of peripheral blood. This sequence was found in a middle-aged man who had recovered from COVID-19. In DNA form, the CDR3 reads TGTGCCAGCGGCAGAGGGGGAAATGAGCAGTTCTTC. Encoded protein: CASGRGGNEQFF.